These 20 T cell receptor beta chains share one sample of origin, sequenced in a study of blood T cell repertoires in COVID-19. Generated by immunoSEQ multiplex PCR, the TCRdb table keeps only in-frame clones and is missing some. The data hold roughly 250,000 clones, with over 75% observed a single time. Sample: peripheral blood. Receptors were obtained from a human donor in a cohort sampled during active COVID-19.

The chain uses TRBV28 and TRBJ2-5, with D maybe TRBD2 (5 bases). The V gene's germline CDR1 is MDHEN and CDR2 SYDVKM. The CDR3 contains 16 residues. V lost 5 bases, J lost 5 bases, and 21 bases lay in between. CDR3 sequence reads: CASSPSGRGYTETQYF. CDR3 bases: TGTGCCAGCAGTCCATCAGGTCGGGGATACACGGAGACCCAGTACTTC. The full variable domain, completed using reference TRBV28 and TRBJ2-5, is DVKVTQSSRYLVKRTGEKVFLECVQDMDHENMFWYRQDPGLGLRLIYFSYDVKMKEKGDIPEGYSVSREKKERFSLILESASTNQTSMYLCASSPSGRGYTETQYFGPGTRLLVL.

The V call is TRBV19, the J call TRBJ1-5; D is uncertain. The V end was cut by 3 bases, the J end by 0 bases, with 6 bases between. The germline gives CDR1 LNHDA, CDR2 SQIVND (reference sequence). CDR3 length: 14 amino acids. The CDR3 region is CASSINISNQPQHF. The CDR3 DNA sequence: TGTGCCAGTAGTATTAACATTAGCAATCAGCCCCAGCATTTT.

The chain uses TRBV24-1 and TRBJ2-2, with D tentatively TRBD1 (5 bases). The CDR3 has 13 residues. V gave up 9 bases and J gave up 4 bases, with 11 bases separating them. The germline V gene encodes CDR1 KGHDR and CDR2 SFDVKD. This chain's CDR3 is CATQGRGTGELFF. Here the CDR3 DNA reads TGTGCCACCCAGGGTCGTGGCACCGGGGAGCTGTTTTTT.

The chain recombines TRBV2 with TRBJ1-2, with 9 nucleotides matching TRBD1. Germline-derived CDR1 and CDR2 are SNHLY and FYNNEI. Trimming at V came to 2 bases and at J to 6 bases, leaving 16 bases not matched to a gene. CDR3 length equals 18 residues. CDR3 nucleotides: TGTGCCAGCAGTGAATTGGGTCTGCGGTGGGGACAGGGTGATGGCTACACCTTC. Translating it yields CASSELGLRWGQGDGYTF.

This chain uses TRBV4-3 with TRBJ1-3; D perhaps matches TRBD1 (5 bases). Germline CDR1 LGHNA, CDR2 YSLEER. Trimming took 4 bases from V and 0 from J, leaving 10 bases between them. The CDR3 runs 15 residues. DNA for the CDR3: TGCGCCAGCAGCCCTACAGGTACCTCTGGAAACACCATATATTTT. Amino acids: CASSPTGTSGNTIYF.

The chain is built from TRBV19 and TRBJ2-4, with 7 nucleotides matching TRBD2. Germline V lookup: CDR1 LNHDA, CDR2 SQIVND (reference sequence). With V trimmed by 3 bases and J by 2 bases, 10 bases remained unmatched. This CDR3 is 17 amino acids long. The CDR3 DNA is TGTGCCAGTAGTATGGCCCCGGGGGGAGATTCCAAAAACATTCAGTACTTC. It encodes CASSMAPGGDSKNIQYF. Using reference TRBV19 and TRBJ2-4 for the parts outside the CDR3, the full variable domain is DGGITQSPKYLFRKEGQNVTLSCEQNLNHDAMYWYRQDPGQGLRLIYYSQIVNDFQKGDIAEGYSVSREKKESFPLTVTSAQKNPTAFYLCASSMAPGGDSKNIQYFGAGTRLSVL.

The chain joins TRBV15 to TRBJ2-5, with D perhaps TRBD1 (6 bases). The V end was cut by 0 bases, the J end by 3 bases, with 20 bases between. This CDR3 has 18 residues. Germline V gene data show CDR1 as LNHNV and CDR2 as YYDKDF (reference sequence). The CDR3 DNA sequence: TGTGCCACCAGCAGAGATTTAGGTGGGGGCCACGGCGAAGAGACCCAGTACTTC. Residues: CATSRDLGGGHGEETQYF.

V and J are TRBV19 and TRBJ2-4; a weak D match, TRBD2 (5 bases). Germline V gives CDR1 LNHDA, CDR2 SQIVND (reference sequence). V gave up 7 bases and J gave up 3 bases, with 13 bases separating them. The CDR3 contains 14 residues. The CDR3 here is CASKLNGGKNIQYF. The CDR3 nucleotides are TGTGCCAGTAAACTTAATGGAGGCAAAAACATTCAGTACTTC.

The chain combines TRBV15 with TRBJ2-7, with 7 bases aligning to TRBD1. Germline-derived CDR1 and CDR2 are LNHNV and YYDKDF (reference sequence). After removal of 8 bases from V and 1 base from J, the junction contained 8 bases not matched to a gene. The CDR3 totals 14 residues. The CDR3: CATAMRTGSYEQYF. CDR3 DNA sequence: TGTGCCACCGCCATGAGGACAGGATCCTACGAGCAGTACTTC.

This chain connects TRBV9 to TRBJ1-1; possible D gene TRBD1, 6 bases. This CDR3 contains 16 residues. The V end was cut by 3 bases, the J end by 4 bases, with 19 bases between. Germline V gives CDR1 SGDLS, CDR2 YYNGEE. The DNA for the CDR3 is TGTGCCAGCAGCGCTATATGGGGGGGGCAAGGCACTGAAGCTTTCTTT. Translated, it gives CASSAIWGGQGTEAFF. The whole variable domain, remainder taken from reference TRBV9 and TRBJ1-1, is DSGVTQTPKHLITATGQRVTLRCSPRSGDLSVYWYQQSLDQGLQFLIQYYNGEERAKGNILERFSAQQFPDLHSELNLSSLELGDSALYFCASSAIWGGQGTEAFFGQGTRLTVV.

In DNA, the CDR3 is TGTGCCAGCACCCAGCTAAGGGGCGAGACTGAAGCTTTCTTT. This sequence encodes CASTQLRGETEAFF. This rearrangement joins TRBV3-1 (or the pseudogene TRBV3-2) to TRBJ1-1; tentative D call: TRBD1 (5 bases). V lost 7 bases and J lost 5, with 17 bases in between. Germline values: CDR1 LGHDT, CDR2 YNNKEL (reference sequence). There are 14 residues in the CDR3.

The J gene is TRBJ2-3, the V gene TRBV20-1; 8 positions match TRBD1. CDR3 length: 13 amino acids. Germline V gene sequence: CDR1 DFQATT, CDR2 SNEGSKA (reference sequence). J lost 5 bases, V lost 3 bases, and 4 bases had no gene match. The CDR3: CSASSGGGDTQYF. The CDR3 coding sequence is TGCAGTGCTAGTTCAGGGGGCGGAGATACGCAGTATTTT.

The gene calls are TRBV29-1 and TRBJ2-1; 12 nucleotides agree with TRBD1. Germline assignment: CDR1 SQVTM and CDR2 ANQGSEA. After removal of 7 bases from V and 7 bases from J, the junction contained 8 bases not matched to a gene. The CDR3 covers 14 residues. Here the CDR3 reads CSGLGTGGANEQFF. Here the CDR3 DNA reads TGCAGCGGATTAGGGACAGGGGGCGCGAATGAGCAGTTCTTC.

This sequence joins TRBV6-2 or TRBV6-3 and TRBJ2-5, with a tentative D call TRBD2 (6 bases). Germline values: CDR1 MNHEY, CDR2 SVGEGT. V gave up 0 bases and J gave up 4 bases, with 18 bases separating them. The CDR3 totals 17 residues. In DNA form, the CDR3 reads TGTGCCAGCAGTTACTCTCAGGGACTCCGGTTTTCAGAGACCCAGTACTTC. This sequence encodes CASSYSQGLRFSETQYF.

The V call is TRBV18, the J call TRBJ2-7; D may be TRBD1 (6 bases). Germline loops: CDR1 KGHSH, CDR2 LQKENI. The CDR3 is 14 amino acids. V dropped 5 bases and J dropped 2 bases, with 13 bases sitting between them. CDR3 sequence: CASSLQGKTYEQYF. For the CDR3, the DNA is TGTGCCAGCTCATTACAGGGAAAGACCTACGAGCAGTACTTC.

This clone was found a few times. The chain is built from TRBV27 and TRBJ2-1; the match to TRBD2 covers 9 bases. Looked up from germline, CDR1 is MNHEY and CDR2 is SMNVEV (reference sequence). V dropped 4 bases and J dropped 6; count of bases not matched to a gene: 19. This CDR3 spans 19 amino acids. CDR3 residues: CASSSILAGLWSNTNEQFF. Here the CDR3 DNA reads TGTGCCAGCAGTTCAATACTAGCGGGCCTATGGTCCAATACCAATGAGCAGTTCTTC.

The chain links TRBV19 to TRBJ1-5, with 8 bases identical to TRBD1. Germline values: CDR1 LNHDA, CDR2 SQIVND (reference sequence). V shed 3 bases, J shed 5 bases, and the junction held 0 bases outside the gene matches. This CDR3 contains 13 residues. The CDR3 protein is CASSMDRDQPQHF. Here the CDR3 DNA reads TGTGCCAGTAGTATGGACAGGGATCAGCCCCAGCATTTT.

Only one count was recorded for this clone. The V and J genes are TRBV7-8 and TRBJ2-4, with D possibly matching TRBD2 (5 bases). V dropped 4 bases and J dropped 7 bases, with 20 bases sitting between them. CDR3 size: 16 residues. Germline V gene data show CDR1 as SGHVS and CDR2 as FQNEAQ. The CDR3 coding sequence is TGTGCCAGCAGCTCCTCCCGGGAAAGAACTATTAACATTCAGTACTTC. Its translation: CASSSSRERTINIQYF.

This sequence joins TRBV12-5 and TRBJ1-2; TRBD1 matches 7 bases. The V and J ends lost 3 bases and 4 bases, in that order; junction bases with no gene match: 5. This CDR3 is 14 amino acids long. From germline, CDR1 is LGHNT and CDR2 FRNRAP. DNA of the CDR3: TGTGCTAGTGGTTTCTCGGCAGGGGGCTATGGCTACACCTTC. This encodes CASGFSAGGYGYTF.

This clone appeared a few times. The chain has TRBV6-4 and TRBJ1-2; D is undetermined. V shed 5 bases and J shed 5 bases, with 6 bases lying between them. Germline CDR1 is MRHNA and CDR2 is SNTAGT. The CDR3 consists of 11 residues. Here the CDR3 DNA reads TGTGCCAGCAGTTCTCCGTATGGCTACACCTTC. Translated: CASSSPYGYTF.